This T cell receptor (beta chain) was captured by sequencing in a study of blood T cell repertoires in COVID-19. Study-level information: The United States, Italy and Spain were the sources of the acute and convalescent COVID-19 samples. Nucleic acid was either cDNA or gDNA, and it came from T cells, B-cell-depleted T cells, or PBMCs.

In the study's own analysis: Cell counts per sample came from amplifying reference gene primers. TCRdb's copy holds only in-frame clones and misses some; the assay was immunoSEQ multiplex PCR. D and trimming were read from the DNA, whereas the V and J calls and clone size are those reported in that table. The sample holds about 59,000 clones, around 84% seen once. The CDR3 sequence is 13 residues long. The V and J ends lost 1 base and 5 bases, in that order; junction bases with no gene match: 2. Germline V gives CDR1 MGHRA, CDR2 YSYEKL. This rearrangement joins TRBV4-1 to TRBJ2-7; TRBD1 matches at 7 bases. The sequence came from a man in his sixties with acute or convalescent COVID-19. The sample comprised peripheral blood. The CDR3 bases are TGCGCCAGCAGCCAAGCCAGGGGGAACGAGCAGTACTTC. It encodes CASSQARGNEQYF.